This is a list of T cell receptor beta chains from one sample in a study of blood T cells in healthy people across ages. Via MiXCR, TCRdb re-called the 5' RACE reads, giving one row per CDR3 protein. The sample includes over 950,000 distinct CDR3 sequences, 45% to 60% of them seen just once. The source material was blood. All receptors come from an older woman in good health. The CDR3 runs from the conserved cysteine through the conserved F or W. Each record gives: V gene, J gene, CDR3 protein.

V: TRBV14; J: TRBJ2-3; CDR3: CVSSGSGRKIRLDTQYF
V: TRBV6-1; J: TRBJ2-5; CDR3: CASGGTGAFYNEQYF
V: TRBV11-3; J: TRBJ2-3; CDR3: CASSPRDVQDTQYF
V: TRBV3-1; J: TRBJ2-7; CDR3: CASSSNRGYEQYF
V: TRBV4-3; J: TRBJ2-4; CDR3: CASSQDLPSTIQYF
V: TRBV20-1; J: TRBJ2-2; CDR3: CSARQQGGTGELFF
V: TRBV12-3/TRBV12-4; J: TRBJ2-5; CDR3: CASSLFNNEQYF
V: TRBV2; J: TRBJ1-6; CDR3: CASKALEASPLHF
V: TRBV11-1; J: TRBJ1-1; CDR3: CASAEGLAAFF
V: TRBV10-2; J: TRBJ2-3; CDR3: CASRVSGRADTQYF
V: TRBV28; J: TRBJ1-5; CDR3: CASSLVQISNQPQHF
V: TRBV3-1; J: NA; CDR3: CASSQRSGTGADEQYF
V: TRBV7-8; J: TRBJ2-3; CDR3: CASSIPSGGTDTQYF
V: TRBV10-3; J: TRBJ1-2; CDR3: CAISETNANYGYTF
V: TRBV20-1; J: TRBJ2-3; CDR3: CSARDSTGSPTDTQYF
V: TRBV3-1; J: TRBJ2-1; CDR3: CASSQEFQGHEQFF
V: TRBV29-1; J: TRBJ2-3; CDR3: CSVSYRADTQYF
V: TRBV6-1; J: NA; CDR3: CASSPPGGQRYEQYF
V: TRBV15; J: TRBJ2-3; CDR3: CATSGGQGKDTQYF
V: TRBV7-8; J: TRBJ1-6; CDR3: CASSPSTGIPNSPLHF
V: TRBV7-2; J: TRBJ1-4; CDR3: CASRGALSEKLFF
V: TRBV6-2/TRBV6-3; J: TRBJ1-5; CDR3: CASSKDRGQDQPQHF
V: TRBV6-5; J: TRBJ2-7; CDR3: CASSYSGGLAYEQYF
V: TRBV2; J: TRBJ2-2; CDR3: CASSWENTGELFF
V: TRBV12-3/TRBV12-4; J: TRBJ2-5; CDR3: CASNSGRRGYQETRYF
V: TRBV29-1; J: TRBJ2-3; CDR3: CSVGTSGSSTDTQYF
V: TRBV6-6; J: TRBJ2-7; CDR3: CASSPPGGLIEQYF
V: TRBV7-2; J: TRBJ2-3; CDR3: CASSLDPHDFADTQYF
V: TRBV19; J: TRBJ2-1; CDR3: CASSIDPAGGPEQFF
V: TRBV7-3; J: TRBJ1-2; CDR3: CASSLRGQGVDTF
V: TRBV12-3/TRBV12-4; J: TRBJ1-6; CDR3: CASTQGYNSPLHF
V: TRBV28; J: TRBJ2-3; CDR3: CASSVDTSDTQYF
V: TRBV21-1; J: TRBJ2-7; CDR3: CASTQHPAHTGGRDEQYF
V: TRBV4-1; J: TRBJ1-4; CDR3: CASSQDQGWGEKLFF
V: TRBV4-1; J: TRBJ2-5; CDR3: CASSQVAGVYNEQYF
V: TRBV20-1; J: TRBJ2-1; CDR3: CSASLAGGSNEQFF
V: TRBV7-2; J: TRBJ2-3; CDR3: CASNEYTDTQYF
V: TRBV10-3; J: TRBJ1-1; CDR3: CAIRRQGAENAEAFF
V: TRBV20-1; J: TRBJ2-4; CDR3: CSARPRTGGLREQYF
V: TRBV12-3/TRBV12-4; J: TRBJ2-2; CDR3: CASGSNANTGELFF
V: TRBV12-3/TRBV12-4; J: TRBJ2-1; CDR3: CASSWAGGMDEQFF
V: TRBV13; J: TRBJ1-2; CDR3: CASSLPKISGTGPWGGYTF
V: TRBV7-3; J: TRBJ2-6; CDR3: CASSLRPRTSSGANVLTF
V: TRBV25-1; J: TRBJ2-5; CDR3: CASRRTAGETQYF
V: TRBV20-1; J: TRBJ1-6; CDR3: CSAREDRANSPLHF
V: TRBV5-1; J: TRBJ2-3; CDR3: CASSLDTGEVDTQYF
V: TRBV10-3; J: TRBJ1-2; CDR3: CANSEVQRVNHYGYTF